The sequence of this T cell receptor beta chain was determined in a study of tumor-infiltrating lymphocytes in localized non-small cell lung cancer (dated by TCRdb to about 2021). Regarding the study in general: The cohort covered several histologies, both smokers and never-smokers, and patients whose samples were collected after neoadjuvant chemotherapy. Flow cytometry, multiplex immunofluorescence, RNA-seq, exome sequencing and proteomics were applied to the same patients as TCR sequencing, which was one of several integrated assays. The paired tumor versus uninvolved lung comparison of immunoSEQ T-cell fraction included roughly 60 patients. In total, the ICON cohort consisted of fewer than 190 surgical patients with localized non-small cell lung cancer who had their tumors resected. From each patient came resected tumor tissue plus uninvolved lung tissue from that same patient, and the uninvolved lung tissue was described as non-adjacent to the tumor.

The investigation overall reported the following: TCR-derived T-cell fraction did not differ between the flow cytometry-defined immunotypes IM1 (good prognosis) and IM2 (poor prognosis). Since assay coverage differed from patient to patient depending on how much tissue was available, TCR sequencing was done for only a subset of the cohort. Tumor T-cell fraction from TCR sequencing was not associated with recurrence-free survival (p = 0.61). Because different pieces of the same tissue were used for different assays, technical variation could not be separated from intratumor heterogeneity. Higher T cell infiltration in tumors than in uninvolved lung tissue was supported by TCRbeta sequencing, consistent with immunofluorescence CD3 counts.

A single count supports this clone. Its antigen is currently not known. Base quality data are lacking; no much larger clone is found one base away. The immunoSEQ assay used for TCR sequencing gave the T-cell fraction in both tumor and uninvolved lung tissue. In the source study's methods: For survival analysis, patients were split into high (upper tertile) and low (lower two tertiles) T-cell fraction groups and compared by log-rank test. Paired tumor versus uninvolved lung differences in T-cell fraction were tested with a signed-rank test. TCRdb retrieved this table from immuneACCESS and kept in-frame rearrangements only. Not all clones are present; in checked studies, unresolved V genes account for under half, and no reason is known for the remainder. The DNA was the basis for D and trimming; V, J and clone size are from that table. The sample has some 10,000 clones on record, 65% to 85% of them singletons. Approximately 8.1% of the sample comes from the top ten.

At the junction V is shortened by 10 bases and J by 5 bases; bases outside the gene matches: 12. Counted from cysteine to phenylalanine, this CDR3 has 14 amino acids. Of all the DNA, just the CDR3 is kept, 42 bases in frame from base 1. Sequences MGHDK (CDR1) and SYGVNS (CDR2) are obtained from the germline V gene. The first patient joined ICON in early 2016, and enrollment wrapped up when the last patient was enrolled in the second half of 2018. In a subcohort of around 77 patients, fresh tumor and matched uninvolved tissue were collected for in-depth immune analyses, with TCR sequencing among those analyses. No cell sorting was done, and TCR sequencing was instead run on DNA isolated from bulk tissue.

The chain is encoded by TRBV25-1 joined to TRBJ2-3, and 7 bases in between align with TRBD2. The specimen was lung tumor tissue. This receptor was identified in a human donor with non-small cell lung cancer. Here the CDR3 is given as CATSTSSFIDTQYF. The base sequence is TGTGCCACTTCGACTAGCTCTTTTATAGATACGCAGTATTTT.